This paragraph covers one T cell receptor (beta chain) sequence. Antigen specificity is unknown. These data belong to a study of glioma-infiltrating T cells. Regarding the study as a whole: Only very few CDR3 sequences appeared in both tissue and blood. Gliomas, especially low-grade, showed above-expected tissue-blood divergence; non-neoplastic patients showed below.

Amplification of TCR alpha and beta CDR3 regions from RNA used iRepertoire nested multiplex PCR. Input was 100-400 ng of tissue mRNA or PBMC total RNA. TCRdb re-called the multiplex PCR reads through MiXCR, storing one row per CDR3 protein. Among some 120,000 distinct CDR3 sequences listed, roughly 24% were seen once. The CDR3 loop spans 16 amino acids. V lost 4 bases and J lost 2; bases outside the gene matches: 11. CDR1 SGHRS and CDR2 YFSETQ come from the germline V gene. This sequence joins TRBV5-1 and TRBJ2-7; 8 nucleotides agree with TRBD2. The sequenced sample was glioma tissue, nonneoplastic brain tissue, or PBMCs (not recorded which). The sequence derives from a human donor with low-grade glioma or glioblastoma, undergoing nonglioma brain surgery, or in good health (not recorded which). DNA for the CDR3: TGCGCCAGCAGCCCCCCACTAGCGGTTCCCACCTACGAGCAGTACTTC. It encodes CASSPPLAVPTYEQYF. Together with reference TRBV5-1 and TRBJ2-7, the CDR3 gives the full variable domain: KAGVTQTPRYLIKTRGQQVTLSCSPISGHRSVSWYQQTPGQGLQFLFEYFSETQRNKGNFPGRFSGRQFSNSRSEMNVSTLELGDSALYLCASSPPLAVPTYEQYFGPGTRLTVT.